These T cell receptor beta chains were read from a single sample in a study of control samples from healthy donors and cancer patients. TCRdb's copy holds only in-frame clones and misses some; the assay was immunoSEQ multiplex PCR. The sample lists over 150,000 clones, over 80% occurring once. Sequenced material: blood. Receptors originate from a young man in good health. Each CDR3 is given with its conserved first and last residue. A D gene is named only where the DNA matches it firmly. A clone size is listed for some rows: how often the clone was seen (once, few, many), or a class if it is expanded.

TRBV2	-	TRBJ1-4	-	CASKAGATNEKLFF	TGTGCCAGCAAGGCCGGTGCAACTAATGAAAAACTGTTTTTT
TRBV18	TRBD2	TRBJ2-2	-	CASSPPRGDGTGELFF	TGTGCCAGCTCACCACCGCGGGGGGACGGCACCGGGGAGCTGTTTTTT
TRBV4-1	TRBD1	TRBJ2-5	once	CASSRTGGSETQYF	TGCGCCAGCAGCCGAACAGGGGGTAGCGAGACCCAGTACTTC
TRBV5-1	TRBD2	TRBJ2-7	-	CASSLRWGGTYEQYF	TGCGCCAGCAGCTTGAGGTGGGGGGGAACCTACGAGCAGTACTTC
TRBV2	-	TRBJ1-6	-	CASSEGNSPLHF	TGTGCCAGCAGTGAAGGGAATTCACCCCTCCACTTT
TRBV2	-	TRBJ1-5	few	CASVFTRDAQPQHF	TGTGCCAGCGTTTTCACGAGGGACGCCCAGCCCCAGCATTTT
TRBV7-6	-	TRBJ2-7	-	CASSLEGRQQEQYF	TGTGCCAGCAGCTTAGAGGGACGGCAACAAGAGCAGTACTTC
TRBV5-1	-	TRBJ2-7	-	CASRVEGYEQYF	TGCGCCAGCAGAGTTGAAGGCTACGAGCAGTACTTC
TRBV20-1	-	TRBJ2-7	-	CSAGLYEQYF	TGCAGTGCGGGACTCTACGAGCAGTACTTC
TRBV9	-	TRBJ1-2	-	CASSASGRDGYTF	TGTGCCAGCAGCGCCTCCGGGAGGGATGGCTACACCTTC
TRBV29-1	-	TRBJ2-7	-	CSAITRGATYEQYF	TGCAGCGCAATTACACGCGGGGCCACCTACGAGCAGTACTTC
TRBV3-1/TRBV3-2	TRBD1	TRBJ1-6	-	CASSPGQGLTLHF	TGTGCCAGCAGCCCGGGACAGGGGTTAACCCTCCACTTT
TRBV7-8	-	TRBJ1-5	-	CASSSKVGGVSNQPQHF	TGTGCCAGCAGCTCGAAGGTAGGGGGTGTGAGCAATCAGCCCCAGCATTTT
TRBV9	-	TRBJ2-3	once	CASSVQRGGAGTSTDTQYF	TGTGCCAGCAGCGTCCAGCGAGGAGGGGCGGGTACTAGCACAGATACGCAGTATTTT
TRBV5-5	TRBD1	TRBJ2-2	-	CASSSPGQGTGELFF	TGTGCCAGCAGTTCGCCAGGACAGGGGACCGGGGAGCTGTTTTTT
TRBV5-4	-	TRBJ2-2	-	CASSDISTGELFF	TGTGCCAGCAGCGACATCAGCACCGGGGAGCTGTTTTTT
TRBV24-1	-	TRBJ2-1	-	CATSDSRVYNEQFF	TGTGCCACCAGTGATTCTCGGGTTTACAATGAGCAGTTCTTC
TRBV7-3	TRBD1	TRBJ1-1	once	CASSRDRGTEAFF	TGTGCCAGCAGCCGCGACAGGGGCACTGAAGCTTTCTTT
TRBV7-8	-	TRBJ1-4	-	CASSLEGRRGNEKLFF	TGTGCCAGCAGCCTTGAGGGGCGCAGGGGAAATGAAAAACTGTTTTTT
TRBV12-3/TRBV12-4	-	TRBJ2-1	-	CASSLRGFEQFF	TGTGCCAGCAGTTTGCGGGGCTTTGAGCAGTTCTTC
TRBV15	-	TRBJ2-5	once	CATSAQQTRETQYF	TGTGCCACCAGCGCACAGCAGACTAGGGAGACCCAGTACTTC
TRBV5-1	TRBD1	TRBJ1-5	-	CASSTGANQPQHF	TGCGCCAGCAGTACAGGGGCAAATCAGCCCCAGCATTTT
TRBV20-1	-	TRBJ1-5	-	CSASGGPDQPQHF	TGCAGTGCTAGTGGGGGGCCTGATCAGCCCCAGCATTTT
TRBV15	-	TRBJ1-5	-	CATSRDLDGRQPQHF	TGTGCCACCAGCAGAGACCTGGACGGAAGACAGCCCCAGCATTTT
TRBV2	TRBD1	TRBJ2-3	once	CASSETGLPTDTQYF	TGTGCCAGCAGTGAGACAGGGCTGCCGACAGATACGCAGTATTTT
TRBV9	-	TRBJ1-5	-	CASSEEGNQPQHF	TGTGCCAGCAGTGAGGAGGGCAATCAGCCCCAGCATTTT
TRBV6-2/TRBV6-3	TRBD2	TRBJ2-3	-	CASSPARGGSTDTQYF	TGTGCCAGCAGCCCTGCCCGGGGGGGCAGCACAGATACGCAGTATTTT
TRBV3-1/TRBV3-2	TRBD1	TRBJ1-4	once	CASGRQGEKLFF	TGTGCCAGCGGAAGACAGGGGGAAAAACTGTTTTTT
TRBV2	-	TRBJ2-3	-	CASSVGFGLNYTDTQYF	TGTGCCAGCAGTGTCGGTTTTGGCTTAAACTACACAGATACGCAGTATTTT
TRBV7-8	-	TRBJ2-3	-	CASSTPSGGFTDTQYF	TGTGCCAGCAGCACCCCCTCCGGGGGCTTTACAGATACGCAGTATTTT
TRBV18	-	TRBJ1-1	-	CASSLSAGSWTEAFF	TGTGCCAGCTCACTTTCTGCAGGCTCGTGGACTGAAGCTTTCTTT
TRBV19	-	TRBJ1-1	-	CASSLRQNTEAFF	TGTGCCAGTAGTTTACGACAGAACACTGAAGCTTTCTTT
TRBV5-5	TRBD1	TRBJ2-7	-	CASSHKPDRETYEQYF	TGTGCCAGCAGCCATAAACCCGACAGGGAGACCTACGAGCAGTACTTC
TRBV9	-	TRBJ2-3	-	CASSPGPAEDTQYF	TGTGCCAGCAGCCCGGGCCCCGCCGAAGATACGCAGTATTTT
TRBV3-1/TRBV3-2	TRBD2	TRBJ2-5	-	CASSRSGGETQYF	TGTGCCAGCAGCCGCTCGGGGGGAGAGACCCAGTACTTC
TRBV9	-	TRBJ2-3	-	CASGTDTQYF	TGTGCCAGCGGCACAGATACGCAGTATTTT
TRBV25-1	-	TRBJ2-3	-	CASSEDTSTDTQYF	TGTGCCAGCAGTGAGGACACGAGCACAGATACGCAGTATTTT
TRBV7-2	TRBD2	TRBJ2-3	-	CASSRTSGGAQDTQYF	TGTGCCAGCAGCCGTACTAGCGGGGGGGCACAAGATACGCAGTATTTT
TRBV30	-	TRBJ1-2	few	CAWTGKGVYGYTF	TGTGCCTGGACTGGGAAGGGGGTCTATGGCTACACCTTC
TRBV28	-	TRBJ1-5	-	CASSLRLWGPNNQPQHF	TGTGCCAGCAGTTTACGTTTATGGGGACCGAACAATCAGCCCCAGCATTTT
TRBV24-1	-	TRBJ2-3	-	CATSEFLTDTQYF	TGTGCCACCAGTGAATTTCTTACAGATACGCAGTATTTT
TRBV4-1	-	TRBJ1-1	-	CASSQAGLSEAFF	TGCGCCAGCAGCCAAGCGGGACTTTCTGAAGCTTTCTTT
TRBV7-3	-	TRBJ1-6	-	CASSRYGALNSPLHF	TGTGCCAGCAGCCGGTACGGGGCACTAAATTCACCCCTCCACTTT
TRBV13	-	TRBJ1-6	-	CASSLNGRRNSPLHF	TGTGCCAGCAGCTTAAACGGACGGAGGAATTCACCCCTCCACTTT
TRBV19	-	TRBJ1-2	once	CASRFPGDRLGYTF	TGTGCCAGTAGATTTCCGGGGGATCGCCTAGGCTACACCTTC
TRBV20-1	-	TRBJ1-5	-	CSASGQPNQPQHF	TGCAGTGCTAGTGGGCAGCCCAATCAGCCCCAGCATTTT
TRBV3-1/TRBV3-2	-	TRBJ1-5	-	CASSNMANQPQHF	TGTGCCAGCAGTAACATGGCCAATCAGCCCCAGCATTTT